This TCR beta chain was retrieved from a study of T-cell reconstitution after alpha-beta-depleted transplantation in children. Unique molecular identifiers were built into the TCRbeta library. MiXCR was run by TCRdb on the PCR reads, yielding one entry per CDR3 protein. The sample holds fewer than 700,000 distinct CDR3 sequences, approximately 22% seen once. The CDR3 loop spans 16 amino acids. Germline CDR1 and CDR2: MNHNS and SASEGT. V shed 6 bases and J 6 bases; nucleotides not matched to a gene: 11. This clonotype showed up just a few times. The material sequenced was PBMCs, mostly from graft donor cells, taken 360 days after TCRalphabeta/CD19-depleted stem cell transplant. J is TRBJ2-3 and V is TRBV6-1; the match to TRBD2 covers 11 bases. The TCR originated in a boy in the first two years of life who had a stem cell transplant for acute myeloid leukemia, so the T cells may come from the graft donor. The CDR3 DNA follows: TGTGCCAGCAGAAGACTAGCGGGGATTCGGGCGGATACGCAGTATTTT. Its protein is CASRRLAGIRADTQYF.